These 29 T cell receptor beta chains came from one sample sequenced in a study of low-dose radiotherapy and immunotherapy resistance in tumors (dated by TCRdb to between 2021 and 2024). Sequenced using an Illumina HiSeq 2500. Superscript III and a set of TRAV- and TRBV-specific primers were used to synthesize first-strand cDNA, so that both TCRalpha and TCRbeta chains were covered. A roughly 20-cycle PCR with Phusion amplified the TCRs, pairing a constant-region primer with the adapter that was attached to the V primers. TCRdb took the public reads, trimmed them with fastp at Q25, ran MiXCR for clone calling and kept in-frame beta chains. Rows merge per CDR3 protein into single entries with the most common DNA and genes. The sample table holds around 60,000 distinct CDR3 sequences, of which around a quarter were seen once. The ten largest clonotypes hold approximately 6.7% of the sample. The sample's time point label is to be understood as: after trial treatment. Sample treatment or condition, as interpreted from the label and publication: LDRT plus nivolumab, ipilimumab, low-dose cyclophosphamide and aspirin (RACIN trial).

The sequences come from PBMCs, collected after low-dose radiotherapy plus immunotherapy. These receptors came from a male donor with prostate cancer.

This clonotype was found a few times. With a much larger clone just one base away, this may be a read error. The chain links TRBV27 to TRBJ2-1, with D uncertain. Germline assignment: CDR1 MNHEY and CDR2 SMNVEV (reference sequence). The CDR3 has 13 amino acids. Trimming pared 7 bases from V and 6 bases from J, leaving 13 bases between. The DNA for the CDR3 is TGTGCCAGCAAGGAAGCCTCAAGCAATGAGCAGTTCTTC. It is translated as CASKEASSNEQFF.

This clonotype was counted at least ten times. The chain carries TRBV7-9 and TRBJ2-3; 10 nucleotides line up with TRBD2. Germline values: CDR1 SEHNR, CDR2 FQNEAQ (reference sequence). The CDR3 is made up of 16 amino acids. V dropped 5 bases and J dropped 1; count of bases not matched to a gene: 6. The CDR3 protein is CASSEGLAGGTDTQYF. The CDR3 nucleotides read TGTGCCAGCAGCGAAGGCCTAGCGGGAGGCACAGATACGCAGTATTTT.

There are many counts of this clonotype. V is TRBV9 and J is TRBJ2-1; TRBD1 is a possible D gene (5 bases). Germline V gives CDR1 SGDLS, CDR2 YYNGEE. Trimming left V 0 bases short and J 3 bases short, with 10 bases between. This CDR3 is built from 15 residues. CDR3 residues: CASSVGRQIYNEQFF. The CDR3 DNA is TGTGCCAGCAGCGTAGGGCGACAGATCTACAATGAGCAGTTCTTC.

This clonotype was seen ten or more times. This rearrangement joins TRBV2 to TRBJ2-6, with 7 bases lining up with TRBD1. This CDR3 spans 18 amino acids. CDR1 is SNHLY, CDR2 FYNNEI, per germline. After removal of 6 bases from V and 0 bases from J, the junction contained 11 bases not matched to a gene. DNA for the CDR3: TGTGCCAGCAGCGACAGGGTCGGATTACTCTCTGGGGCCAACGTCCTGACTTTC. Its protein product is CASSDRVGLLSGANVLTF.

This clonotype was detected many times. The chain uses TRBV3-1 and TRBJ1-1; TRBD1 might be the D (5 bases). Trimming pared 4 bases from V and 1 base from J, leaving 7 bases between. CDR1 is LGHDT and CDR2 is YNNKEL in the germline V gene (reference sequence). The CDR3 loop spans 13 amino acids. The CDR3 nucleotides read TGTGCCAGCAGCCGGAGGGGGAACACTGAAGCTTTCTTT. This sequence encodes CASSRRGNTEAFF.

This clonotype was seen ten or more times. The chain links TRBV28 to TRBJ2-3, with a weak D call TRBD1 (5 bases). Germline assignment: CDR1 MDHEN and CDR2 SYDVKM. The CDR3 extends over 13 amino acids. Trimming shortened V by 5 bases and J by 4 bases, and 10 bases separated the two germline ends. The CDR3 DNA sequence: TGTGCCAGCAGTGCACAGGATTCAGATACGCAGTATTTT. This encodes CASSAQDSDTQYF.

Only one count was recorded for this clonotype. This sequence joins TRBV28 and TRBJ2-7, with 8 bases lining up with TRBD1. With V trimmed by 7 bases and J by 1 base, 6 bases remained unmatched. The V gene's germline CDR1 is MDHEN and CDR2 SYDVKM. This CDR3 is built from 14 residues. The CDR3 DNA follows: TGTGCCAGCACAGAAGGGACAGGATCCTACGAGCAGTACTTC. Its translation is CASTEGTGSYEQYF.

The chain joins TRBV7-8 to TRBJ2-1, with 15 positions matching TRBD2. This CDR3 has 20 amino acids. V lost 4 bases, J lost 6 bases, and 16 bases stayed unmatched. CDR1 is SGHVS, CDR2 FQNEAQ, per germline. The CDR3 coding sequence is TGTGCCAGCAGCTACAGAGACGGCTCGGGACTAGCGGGAGGCCCCAATGAGCAGTTCTTC. Amino acids: CASSYRDGSGLAGGPNEQFF.

This clonotype was seen many times. J is TRBJ1-1 and V is TRBV5-6, with D unresolved. Germline V CDR1 and CDR2: SGHDT, YYEEEE. This CDR3 has 13 residues. Trimming stripped 2 bases from V and 6 bases from J, with 11 bases between. Here the CDR3 DNA reads TGTGCCAGCAGCTTCTCCGACACTGCTGAAGCTTTCTTT. It specifies CASSFSDTAEAFF.

This clonotype was counted many times. This rearrangement joins TRBV6-2 or TRBV6-3 to TRBJ2-4; the match to TRBD1 covers 8 bases. J lost 6 bases, V lost 0 bases, and 4 bases had no gene match. Germline V CDR1 and CDR2: MNHEY, SVGEGT. The CDR3 has 15 residues. The CDR3 here is CASSYSGQGGNIQYF. CDR3 nucleotide sequence: TGTGCCAGCAGTTACTCCGGACAGGGAGGAAACATTCAGTACTTC.

This clonotype was recorded many times. The chain recombines TRBV5-1 with TRBJ1-2; 8 nucleotides agree with TRBD1. Looked up from germline, CDR1 is SGHRS and CDR2 is YFSETQ. V was clipped by 4 bases and J by 4 bases; unmatched bases: 6. The CDR3 sequence is 14 residues long. The CDR3 DNA sequence: TGCGCCAGCAGCAAGGGACAGGTTTTCTATGGCTACACCTTC. It translates to CASSKGQVFYGYTF.

This clonotype was detected ten times or more. V gene TRBV7-9 combines with J gene TRBJ1-2, with a possible D match to TRBD1 (5 bases). The germline CDR1 and CDR2 sequences are SEHNR and FQNEAQ (reference sequence). CDR3 size: 13 residues. With 6 bases removed from V and 5 bases from J, the gap between germline ends came to 13 bases. CDR3 in amino acids: CASSQGVMYGYTF. The CDR3 DNA reads as TGTGCCAGCAGTCAAGGGGTTATGTATGGCTACACCTTC.

In its sample, this clonotype was seen many times. The chain links TRBV19 to TRBJ2-3, with TRBD1 matching 9 bases. Germline CDR1 is LNHDA and CDR2 is SQIVND (reference sequence). This CDR3 is 14 amino acids long. J gave up 5 bases and V 8 bases, and 8 bases lay outside the gene matches. The CDR3 sequence: CASSRTGARDTQYF. CDR3 DNA: TGTGCCAGTTCGCGGACAGGGGCGAGAGATACGCAGTATTTT. The full variable domain, with the rest looked up from reference TRBV19 and TRBJ2-3, is DGGITQSPKYLFRKEGQNVTLSCEQNLNHDAMYWYRQDPGQGLRLIYYSQIVNDFQKGDIAEGYSVSREKKESFPLTVTSAQKNPTAFYLCASSRTGARDTQYFGPGTRLTVL.

This clonotype was picked up many times. The chain employs TRBV29-1 and TRBJ2-3, with D perhaps matching TRBD2 (6 bases). V lost 5 bases and J lost 4, with 13 bases in between. The germline gives CDR1 SQVTM, CDR2 ANQGSEA. The CDR3 has 13 amino acids. The CDR3 is CSVTGGSADTQYF. CDR3 coding DNA: TGCAGCGTTACCGGAGGGAGCGCAGATACGCAGTATTTT.

This clonotype came up many times. The chain uses TRBV19 and TRBJ1-2; D not certain. The CDR3 sequence is 13 residues long. CDR1 is LNHDA and CDR2 is SQIVND in the germline V gene (reference sequence). Trimming pared 2 bases from V and 4 bases from J, leaving 8 bases between. The CDR3 DNA reads as TGTGCCAGTAGTATATCGGAATCCTATGGCTACACCTTC. Translating gives CASSISESYGYTF.

The CDR3 DNA is TGCGCCAGCAGCTTCTCGGCCCCTGGGACAGAAGAAGCTTTCTTT. It specifies CASSFSAPGTEEAFF. The rearrangement uses TRBV5-1 and TRBJ1-1; 7 nucleotides match TRBD1. The CDR3 contains 15 residues. The germline V gene has CDR1 SGHRS and CDR2 YFSETQ. V lost 2 bases and J lost 8; bases outside the gene matches: 12.

This clonotype appeared a single time. A far larger clone is a single base away, which makes a read error likely. The genes are TRBV28 and TRBJ2-7; 11 nucleotides agree with TRBD2. The CDR3 covers 16 residues. Germline CDR1 MDHEN, CDR2 SYDVKM. V gave up 5 bases and J gave up 7 bases; unmatched junction bases: 13. This chain's CDR3 is CASSAASSGGAFEQYF. DNA for the CDR3: TGTGCCAGCAGTGCCGCTAGTAGCGGGGGGGCCTTTGAGCAGTACTTC.

The chain is built from TRBV2 and TRBJ1-3; D remains unclear. CDR3 length: 14 residues. V was shortened by 2 bases and J by 3 bases, with 8 bases between the two germline ends. Germline V gene sequence: CDR1 SNHLY, CDR2 FYNNEI. The CDR3 reads CASSEKQYGNTIYF. CDR3 bases: TGTGCCAGCAGTGAAAAACAGTATGGAAACACCATATATTTT. Variable domain in full (rest from reference TRBV2 and TRBJ1-3): EPEVTQTPSHQVTQMGQEVILRCVPISNHLYFYWYRQILGQKVEFLVSFYNNEISEKSEIFDDQFSVERPDGSNFTLKIRSTKLEDSAMYFCASSEKQYGNTIYFGEGSWLTVV.

This clonotype was picked up many times. The V and J genes are TRBV19 and TRBJ2-3, with D perhaps matching TRBD1 or TRBD2 (7 bases each). Germline lookup yields CDR1 LNHDA and CDR2 SQIVND (reference sequence). The length of the CDR3 is 14 residues. Trimming left V 9 bases short and J 2 bases short, with 15 bases between. CDR3 nucleotide sequence: TGTGCCAGCAGGGAGGGGGCGAACACAGATACGCAGTATTTT. The encoded protein is CASREGANTDTQYF.

As for this clonotype: A read error is likely here: a far larger clone is one base away. The chain employs TRBV4-2 and TRBJ2-7; TRBD1 aligns across 9 bases. This CDR3 is 16 amino acids long. The V segment lost 5 bases and the J segment 3 bases; nucleotides outside the gene matches: 11. Germline CDR1 and CDR2: LGHNA and YNFKEQ. CDR3 nucleotide sequence: TGTGCCAGCAGCAAAGCGCTTGACAGGGGGTACTACGAGCAGTACTTC. The encoded protein is CASSKALDRGYYEQYF.

This clonotype was counted ten times or more. The rearrangement joins TRBV6-2 or TRBV6-3 to TRBJ1-2, with unresolved D. CDR3 length: 14 amino acids. The V and J ends lost 4 bases and 4 bases respectively, with 13 bases between them. Germline V CDR1 and CDR2: MNHEY, SVGEGT. CDR3: CASSSARAGYGYTF. CDR3 bases: TGTGCCAGCAGTTCCGCTAGGGCCGGCTATGGCTACACCTTC.

This clonotype has a count of ten or more. The chain combines TRBV12-3 or TRBV12-4 with TRBJ1-4; D might be TRBD1 (5 bases). The CDR3 runs to 14 residues. The ends were cut back, 3 bases at V and 7 bases at J, with 12 bases in the middle. CDR3 in amino acids: CASSFRGGGEKLFF. The CDR3 DNA is TGTGCCAGCAGTTTCCGGGGGGGAGGTGAAAAACTGTTTTTT.

This clonotype was seen repeatedly, ten times or more. The chain is built from TRBV20-1 and TRBJ1-5; D is unclear. V was clipped by 2 bases and J by 2 bases, with 7 bases between them. This CDR3 is 13 amino acids long. Germline V gene data show CDR1 as DFQATT and CDR2 as SNEGSKA (reference sequence). CDR3 amino acids: CSARLEGNQPQHF. The CDR3 region has the DNA TGCAGTGCTAGACTGGAGGGCAATCAGCCCCAGCATTTT.

This chain uses TRBV18 with TRBJ2-6; D is unresolved. Trimming shortened V by 2 bases and J by 4 bases, and 9 bases separated the two germline ends. The CDR3 loop spans 15 amino acids. Germline lookup yields CDR1 KGHSH and CDR2 LQKENI. In nucleotides, the CDR3 is TGTGCCAGCTCACCATCTGGATCCGGGGCCAACGTCCTGACTTTC. This translates into CASSPSGSGANVLTF.

On this clonotype itself: This sequence is one base from a far larger clone and is likely a read error. This chain joins TRBV5-1 and TRBJ2-5; D may be TRBD2 (7 bases). CDR3 size: 15 residues. Looked up from germline, CDR1 is SGHRS and CDR2 is YFSETQ. V was shortened by 3 bases and J by 11 bases, with 23 bases between the two germline ends. CDR3 region: CASSSNPGDYNEQYF. DNA for the CDR3: TGCGCCAGCAGCTCCAACCCAGGGGACTACAATGAGCAGTACTTC.

For this clonotype: This sequence is one base from a far larger clone and is likely a read error. The V and J genes are TRBV4-1 and TRBJ2-1, with 7 bases that match TRBD2. The V segment lost 2 bases and the J segment 10 bases; nucleotides outside the gene matches: 11. Germline V lookup: CDR1 MGHRA, CDR2 YSYEKL. There are 15 residues in the CDR3. The CDR3 spells CASSQSVAGLYEQFF. Here the CDR3 DNA reads TGCGCCAGCAGCCAATCGGTAGCGGGCCTCTACGAGCAGTTCTTC.

This clonotype has ten or more counts. The J gene is TRBJ2-2, the V gene TRBV30; TRBD2 matches at 7 bases. The CDR3 consists of 14 residues. Germline V lookup: CDR1 GTSNPN, CDR2 SVGIG (reference sequence). The junction had 5 bases not matched to a gene; V was cut back by 3 bases and J by 4 bases. DNA of the CDR3: TGTGCCTGGAGGGGAGGGGTGGGCACCGGGGAGCTGTTTTTT. This translates into CAWRGGVGTGELFF.

The table lists this clonotype with many counts. The chain has TRBV7-9 and TRBJ2-1; tentatively, D is TRBD1 or TRBD2 (5 bases each). The CDR3 runs 15 residues. Deletions cut 0 bases from V and 8 bases from J, with 14 bases between. Germline-derived CDR1 and CDR2 are SEHNR and FQNEAQ (reference sequence). The CDR3 region has the DNA TGTGCCAGCAGCTTAGCCAGGTGGGGGTTGGATGAGCAGTTCTTC. This sequence encodes CASSLARWGLDEQFF.

This clonotype occurred many times. The chain combines TRBV6-5 with TRBJ1-1; D uncertain. Trimming took 6 bases from V and 7 from J, leaving 21 bases between them. This CDR3 is built from 15 residues. Germline CDR1 and CDR2: MNHEY and SVGAGI. In DNA form, the CDR3 reads TGTGCCAGCAGACAACCGGGAGAGACGGCTTTTGAAGCTTTCTTT. Residues: CASRQPGETAFEAFF.